What follows are 20 T cell receptor beta chains derived from one specimen sequenced in a study of control samples from healthy donors and cancer patients. TCRdb's copy holds only in-frame clones and misses some; the assay was immunoSEQ multiplex PCR. The sample carries more than 150,000 clones, 92% recorded once. The sequencing input was blood. These receptors all come from a woman in her thirties in good health.

The CDR3 protein is CASSSTALQETQYF. The DNA of the CDR3 is TGTGCCAGCAGTTCGACAGCGCTCCAAGAGACCCAGTACTTC. The rearrangement links TRBV6-2 or TRBV6-3 to TRBJ2-5, with a possible D match to TRBD1 (5 bases). Germline CDR1 is MNHEY and CDR2 is SVGEGT. This CDR3 contains 14 residues. Trimming took off 4 bases at V and 1 base at J, with 10 bases between the two ends.

This clone appeared a single time. The chain combines TRBV2 with TRBJ2-1, with D possibly being TRBD2 (6 bases). The CDR3 loop spans 16 amino acids. V lost 6 bases and J 3 bases, leaving 18 bases between the germline ends. Germline V gene lookup returns CDR1 SNHLY and CDR2 FYNNEI. The CDR3, as DNA: TGTGCCAGCAGGTGGTCGGGACTGACTTTCTACAATGAGCAGTTCTTC. It specifies CASRWSGLTFYNEQFF.

The V gene is TRBV7-9, the J gene TRBJ2-2; TRBD2 agrees at 7 bases. Germline V gives CDR1 SEHNR, CDR2 FQNEAQ (reference sequence). Germline trimming cut 3 bases from V and 0 bases from J; bases unmatched to any gene: 4. This CDR3 has 16 residues. The CDR3 is CASSFLAGANTGELFF. The CDR3 nucleotides are TGTGCCAGCAGCTTTTTAGCGGGTGCGAACACCGGGGAGCTGTTTTTT.

This chain connects TRBV24-1 to TRBJ2-7; D gene uncertain. Trimming left V 2 bases short and J 4 bases short, with 8 bases between. The CDR3 spans 13 residues. Per the germline V gene, CDR1 is KGHDR and CDR2 is SFDVKD. CDR3 in amino acids: CATSDSNMYEQYF. DNA of the CDR3: TGTGCCACCAGTGATTCGAACATGTACGAGCAGTACTTC.

In DNA form, the CDR3 reads TGTGCCAGCAGTAGGGACAGGTCCCCTTCCAATGAGCAGTTCTTC. It encodes CASSRDRSPSNEQFF. The V gene is TRBV6-2 or TRBV6-3, the J gene TRBJ2-1; 8 nucleotides agree with TRBD1. The germline V gene encodes CDR1 MNHEY and CDR2 SVGEGT. With V trimmed by 5 bases and J by 6 bases, 9 bases remained unmatched. This CDR3 has 15 amino acids.

CDR3 amino acids: CASSFTSGRGTDTQYF. The CDR3 bases are TGTGCCAGCAGCTTTACTAGCGGGAGGGGGACAGATACGCAGTATTTT. The chain is built from TRBV5-4 and TRBJ2-3; TRBD2 aligns across 13 bases. The CDR3 sequence is 16 residues long. Germline assignment: CDR1 SGHNT and CDR2 YYREEE (reference sequence). V lost 2 bases, J lost 3 bases, and 3 bases stayed unmatched.

The chain links TRBV7-2 to TRBJ2-1; D not certain. Germline V gene data show CDR1 as SGHTA and CDR2 as FQGNSA. This CDR3 is built from 15 residues. With 2 bases removed from V and 4 bases from J, the gap between germline ends came to 12 bases. DNA for the CDR3: TGTGCCAGCAGCTTAAAGTCAGTTACATACAATGAGCAGTTCTTC. This codes for CASSLKSVTYNEQFF.

CDR3 loop: CASSPRETRYEQYF. CDR3 bases: TGTGCCAGCAGCCCGCGGGAGACAAGGTACGAGCAGTACTTC. J is TRBJ2-7 and V is TRBV5-5; 7 bases match TRBD2. The CDR3 totals 14 residues. The V gene end was trimmed by 4 bases and the J gene end by 4 bases; junction bases not matched to a gene: 8. The germline CDR1 and CDR2 sequences are SGHKS and YYEKEE (reference sequence).

The chain links TRBV28 to TRBJ1-3; TRBD1 agrees at 7 bases. J gave up 5 bases and V 5 bases, and 3 bases lay outside the gene matches. CDR1 is MDHEN, CDR2 SYDVKM, per germline. This CDR3 is built from 13 residues. The CDR3 here is CASSPGGRNTIYF. CDR3 in DNA: TGTGCCAGCAGTCCAGGGGGACGAAACACCATATATTTT.

The chain uses TRBV3-1 (or the pseudogene TRBV3-2) and TRBJ1-3; tentatively, D is TRBD1 (6 bases). The CDR3 extends over 16 amino acids. Per germline, CDR1 LGHDT and CDR2 YNNKEL (reference sequence). The ends were cut back, 0 bases at V and 3 bases at J, with 12 bases in the middle. CDR3 protein: CASSQDAGGGGNTIYF. As DNA, the CDR3 is TGTGCCAGCAGCCAAGATGCCGGGGGCGGTGGAAACACCATATATTTT.

V is TRBV5-4 and J is TRBJ2-7; TRBD2 aligns across 8 bases. Germline loops: CDR1 SGHNT, CDR2 YYREEE (reference sequence). CDR3 length: 15 residues. With 3 bases clipped from V and 2 bases from J, the junction kept 7 bases outside the gene matches. CDR3 sequence reads: CASSSLTSGAYEQYF. The DNA for the CDR3 is TGTGCCAGCAGCTCCTTAACTAGCGGAGCCTACGAGCAGTACTTC.

The V and J genes are TRBV23-1 and TRBJ2-4, with 7 bases fitting TRBD1. TRBV23-1 is an open reading frame whose function is uncertain. CDR3 length equals 17 residues. After removal of 3 bases from V and 0 bases from J, the junction contained 8 bases not matched to a gene. DNA of the CDR3: TGCGCCAGCAGTCACTCCGGGACAGTTCTAGCCAAAAACATTCAGTACTTC. Its protein is CASSHSGTVLAKNIQYF.

The rearrangement uses TRBV27 and TRBJ2-7, with 7 bases aligning to TRBD2. Germline CDR1 and CDR2: MNHEY and SMNVEV (reference sequence). The CDR3 has 14 amino acids. The V and J ends lost 4 bases and 3 bases, in that order; junction bases with no gene match: 6. CDR3 sequence: CASSSQRGLYEQYF. The CDR3 coding sequence is TGTGCCAGCAGTTCCCAGCGGGGCCTCTACGAGCAGTACTTC.

The CDR3 loop reads CASGSCTGPHQPQHF. As DNA, the CDR3 is TGTGCTAGTGGTTCCTGCACCGGGCCTCATCAGCCCCAGCATTTT. J is TRBJ1-5 and V is TRBV12-5; D call uncertain. With 4 bases removed from V and 5 bases from J, the gap between germline ends came to 15 bases. The CDR3 runs to 15 residues. Germline V gene data show CDR1 as LGHNT and CDR2 as FRNRAP. Complete variable domain (other parts from reference TRBV12-5 and TRBJ1-5): DARVTQTPRHKVTEMGQEVTMRCQPILGHNTVFWYRQTMMQGLELLAYFRNRAPLDDSGMPKDRFSAEMPDATLATLKIQPSEPRDSAVYFCASGSCTGPHQPQHFGDGTRLSIL.

In its sample, this clone was seen a few times. The chain is built from TRBV6-2 or TRBV6-3 and TRBJ2-7; 9 bases line up with TRBD2. V shed 2 bases and J 2 bases; nucleotides not matched to a gene: 7. Looked up from germline, CDR1 is MNHEY and CDR2 is SVGEGT. The CDR3 spans 16 residues. The CDR3 loop reads CASSYTRLAEPYEQYF. The CDR3 DNA reads TGTGCCAGCAGTTACACGCGACTAGCGGAACCCTACGAGCAGTACTTC.

This clone was observed once. The V gene is TRBV3-1 (or the pseudogene TRBV3-2), the J gene TRBJ1-1; D gene ambiguous. The CDR3 length is 12 residues. From germline, CDR1 is LGHDT and CDR2 YNNKEL (reference sequence). V gave up 1 base and J gave up 3 bases, with 3 bases separating them. The CDR3 region is CASSQGDTEAFF. DNA for the CDR3: TGTGCCAGCAGCCAAGGTGACACTGAAGCTTTCTTT.

The chain is built from TRBV24-1 and TRBJ1-2, with 8 positions matching TRBD1. The CDR3 is 15 residues long. The V and J ends lost 4 bases and 6 bases, in that order; junction bases with no gene match: 9. From germline, CDR1 is KGHDR and CDR2 SFDVKD. The CDR3 sequence is CATSDSDREGDGYTF. The CDR3 DNA is TGTGCCACCAGTGACTCGGACAGGGAAGGGGATGGCTACACCTTC.

The chain links TRBV15 to TRBJ2-3; TRBD2 might be the D (5 bases). This CDR3 has 17 amino acids. Trimming pared 0 bases from V and 0 bases from J, leaving 13 bases between. The germline gives CDR1 LNHNV, CDR2 YYDKDF (reference sequence). Written as DNA, the CDR3 is TGTGCCACCAGCAGAGAATACAGCCTAGCTAGCACAGATACGCAGTATTTT. It specifies CATSREYSLASTDTQYF.

This clone was seen once. The chain joins TRBV30 to TRBJ1-1; perhaps TRBD1 as D (5 bases). Germline V CDR1 and CDR2: GTSNPN, SVGIG (reference sequence). V was clipped by 5 bases and J by 6 bases, with 22 bases between them. The CDR3 sequence is 15 residues long. In DNA, the CDR3 is TGTGCCTGGCGCCCAGGGAGAGGAGCGTGGGCTGAAGCTTTCTTT. Translation: CAWRPGRGAWAEAFF. The full variable domain, in which reference TRBV30 and TRBJ1-1 provide the parts outside the CDR3, is SQTIHQWPATLVQPVGSPLSLECTVEGTSNPNLYWYRQAAGRGLQLLFYSVGIGQISSEVPQNLSASRPQDRQFILSSKKLLLSDSGFYLCAWRPGRGAWAEAFFGQGTRLTVV.

This chain connects TRBV3-1 (or the pseudogene TRBV3-2) to TRBJ2-7, with 16 nucleotides matching TRBD2. V was pared by 0 bases and J by 3 bases, with 5 bases of the junction left unmatched. Germline V gene lookup returns CDR1 LGHDT and CDR2 YNNKEL (reference sequence). This CDR3 comprises 18 residues. The CDR3 here is CASSQEGTSGRAGYEQYF. The CDR3 DNA follows: TGTGCCAGCAGCCAAGAAGGGACTAGCGGGAGGGCAGGCTACGAGCAGTACTTC.